This TCR beta chain derives from a study of cytomegalovirus exposure and HLA in healthy donors. As for the study in general: The 95 to 150 validation repertoires used a platform that matched the one used for the approximately 670 first-cohort repertoires, as a later analysis reported. Findings of the study overall: CMV antigen specificity of a few CMV-associated chains was confirmed in vitro.

Repertoires were generated with immunoSEQ multiplex PCR, while TCRdb's copy carries only in-frame clones and drops some. The profile covers over 200,000 clones, with around 87% appearing a single time and about 0.36% taken by the ten largest. The CDR3 contains 15 residues. V was clipped by 0 bases and J by 3 bases, with 8 bases between them. Looked up from germline, CDR1 is ENHRY and CDR2 is SYGVKD. As for this clone: Its antigen is unidentified.

The V gene is TRBV10-3, the J gene TRBJ1-4; tentatively, D is TRBD1 (5 bases). The sample was PBMCs. The receptor was derived from a woman aged 18-35 years in good health and CMV-seronegative. The CDR3 coding sequence is TGTGCCATCAGTGAGTCAGGGGATTCTAATGAAAAACTGTTTTTT. Protein sequence: CAISESGDSNEKLFF.